This T cell receptor (beta chain) was identified during a study of CD8 T cells in ankylosing spondylitis. Study findings and constraints: Enrichment of disease-linked clones was reportedly significant in matched ankylosing spondylitis synovial fluid.

This CDR3 comprises 15 residues. Trimming left V 0 bases short and J 1 base short, with 7 bases between. CDR1 MNHEY and CDR2 SVGAGI come from the germline V gene. Library preparation for TCR beta used quantitative 5'-RACE with molecular barcodes. TCRdb independently ran MiXCR on the 5' RACE reads; one entry per CDR3 protein. The sample holds 250,000 to 400,000 distinct CDR3 sequences, 11% seen once. With respect to this clonotype: Antigen: not known.

The J gene is TRBJ1-5, the V gene TRBV6-5; no clear D. The TCR sequence derives from a female donor with ankylosing spondylitis or in good health (not recorded which). Sequencing was done on a sample of blood, either unsorted or a sorted T cell fraction (not recorded which). The CDR3 loop reads CASSYSGESNQPQHF. The CDR3 DNA reads as TGTGCCAGCAGTTACTCTGGAGAGAGCAATCAGCCCCAGCATTTT.